This T cell receptor (beta chain) was obtained from a study of T cell changes during pregnancy in multiple sclerosis. Generated by immunoSEQ multiplex PCR, the TCRdb table keeps only in-frame clones and is missing some. Among approximately 54,000 clones listed, approximately 91% were seen once. V lost 6 bases, J lost 4 bases, and 16 bases lay in between. The CDR3 loop spans 15 amino acids. CDR1 is SNHLY and CDR2 is FYNNEI in the germline V gene. The chain couples TRBV2 to TRBJ1-3; D is perhaps TRBD1 (5 bases). This sequence originates from a female donor in good health, enrolled as a control in a pregnancy study. This material consisted of peripheral blood, taken after pregnancy. The CDR3 nucleotides read TGTGCCAGCAGGATCCGTATGGGGCCGGGAAACACCATATATTTT. Protein sequence: CASRIRMGPGNTIYF.